This T cell receptor (beta chain) is drawn from a study of blood T cell repertoires in COVID-19. Across the study: From the United States, Italy and Spain came samples of acute and convalescent COVID-19. PBMCs, B-cell-depleted T cells, or T cells provided the cDNA or gDNA that made up the material.

This CDR3 is 15 amino acids long. The V and J ends lost 3 bases and 2 bases respectively, with 11 bases between them. Per the germline V gene, CDR1 is MNHEY and CDR2 is SVGEGT. As originally analysed: Nucleated cell counts were estimated from reference gene primer amplification. Assay: immunoSEQ multiplex PCR; the TCRdb copy retains only in-frame clones and omits some. The DNA gave D and trimming, while V, J and clone size come from that table. The sample shows 110,000 to 150,000 clones, 70% to 90% of them seen only once. The sequenced material came from peripheral blood. V and J are TRBV6-2 or TRBV6-3 and TRBJ1-5, with D possibly being TRBD1 (5 bases). The receptor comes from an older woman with acute or convalescent COVID-19. In nucleotides, the CDR3 is TGTGCCAGCAGTTATCAGGGTGCGGGCAATCAGCCCCAGCATTTT. This sequence encodes CASSYQGAGNQPQHF.